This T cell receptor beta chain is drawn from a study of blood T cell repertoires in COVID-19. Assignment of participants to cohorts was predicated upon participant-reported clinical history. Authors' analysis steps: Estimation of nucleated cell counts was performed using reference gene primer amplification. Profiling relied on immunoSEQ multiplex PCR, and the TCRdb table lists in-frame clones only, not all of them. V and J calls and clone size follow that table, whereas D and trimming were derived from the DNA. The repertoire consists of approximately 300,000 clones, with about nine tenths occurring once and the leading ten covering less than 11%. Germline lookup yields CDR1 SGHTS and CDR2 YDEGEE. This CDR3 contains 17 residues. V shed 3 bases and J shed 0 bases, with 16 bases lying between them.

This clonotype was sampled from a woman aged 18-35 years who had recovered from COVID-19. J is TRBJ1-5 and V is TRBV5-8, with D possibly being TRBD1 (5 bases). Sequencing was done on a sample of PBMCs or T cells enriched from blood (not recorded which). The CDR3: CASSYSSRVDSNQPQHF. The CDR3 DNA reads TGTGCCAGCAGCTACTCGAGCAGGGTGGATAGCAATCAGCCCCAGCATTTT.